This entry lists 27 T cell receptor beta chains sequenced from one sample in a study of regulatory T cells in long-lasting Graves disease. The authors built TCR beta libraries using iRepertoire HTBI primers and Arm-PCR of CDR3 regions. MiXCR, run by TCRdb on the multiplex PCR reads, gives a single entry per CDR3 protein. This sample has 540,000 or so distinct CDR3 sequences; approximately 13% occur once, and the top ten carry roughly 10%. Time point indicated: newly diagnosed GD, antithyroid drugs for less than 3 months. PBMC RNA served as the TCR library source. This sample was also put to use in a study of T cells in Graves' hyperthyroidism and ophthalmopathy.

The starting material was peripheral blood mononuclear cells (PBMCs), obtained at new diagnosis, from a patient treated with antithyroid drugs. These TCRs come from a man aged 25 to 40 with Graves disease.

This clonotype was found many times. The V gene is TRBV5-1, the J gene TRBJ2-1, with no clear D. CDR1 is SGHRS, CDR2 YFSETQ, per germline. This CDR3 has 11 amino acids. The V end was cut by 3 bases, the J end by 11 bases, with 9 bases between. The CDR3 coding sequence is TGCGCCAGCAGCTCAAGTTTGCAGCAGTTCTTC. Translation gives CASSSSLQQFF.

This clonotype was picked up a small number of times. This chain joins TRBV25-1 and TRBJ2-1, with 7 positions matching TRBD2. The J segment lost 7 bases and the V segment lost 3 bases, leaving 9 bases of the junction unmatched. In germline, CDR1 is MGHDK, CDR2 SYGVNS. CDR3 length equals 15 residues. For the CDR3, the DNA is TGTGCCAGCAGTGACAACTGGCGGCGGGAGAATGAGCAGTTCTTC. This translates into CASSDNWRRENEQFF.

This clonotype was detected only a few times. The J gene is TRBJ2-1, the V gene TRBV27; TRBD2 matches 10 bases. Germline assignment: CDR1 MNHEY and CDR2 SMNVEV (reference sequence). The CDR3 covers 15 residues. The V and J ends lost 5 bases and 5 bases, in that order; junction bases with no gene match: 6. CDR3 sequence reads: CASSHGLADNNEQFF. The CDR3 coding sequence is TGTGCCAGCAGTCACGGACTAGCGGATAACAATGAGCAGTTCTTC.

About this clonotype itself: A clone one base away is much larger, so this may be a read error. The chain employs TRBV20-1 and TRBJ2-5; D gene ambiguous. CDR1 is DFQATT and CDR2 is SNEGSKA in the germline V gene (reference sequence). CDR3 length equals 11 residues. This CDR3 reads CSARTSETQCF. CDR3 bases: TGCAGTGCTAGGACCTCAGAGACCCAGTGCTTC.

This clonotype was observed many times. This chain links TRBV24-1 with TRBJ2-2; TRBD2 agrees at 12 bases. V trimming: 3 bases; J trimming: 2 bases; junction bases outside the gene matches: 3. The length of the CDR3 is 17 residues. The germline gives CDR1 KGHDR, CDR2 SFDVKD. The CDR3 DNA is TGTGCCACCAGTGATCCTAGCGGGAGGGCCAACACCGGGGAGCTGTTTTTT. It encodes CATSDPSGRANTGELFF.

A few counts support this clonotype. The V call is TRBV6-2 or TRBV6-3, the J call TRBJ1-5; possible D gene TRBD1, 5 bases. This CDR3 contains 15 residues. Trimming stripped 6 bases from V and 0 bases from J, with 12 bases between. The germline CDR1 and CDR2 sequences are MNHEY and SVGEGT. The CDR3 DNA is TGTGCCAGCAGCCCCAGACAGACTAGCAATCAGCCCCAGCATTTT. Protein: CASSPRQTSNQPQHF.

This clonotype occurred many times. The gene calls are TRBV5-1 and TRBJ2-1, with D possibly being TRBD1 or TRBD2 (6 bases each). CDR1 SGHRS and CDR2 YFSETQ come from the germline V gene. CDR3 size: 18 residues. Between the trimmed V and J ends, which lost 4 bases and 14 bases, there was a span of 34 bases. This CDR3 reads CASSLKPPADIRGLLKFF. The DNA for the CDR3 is TGCGCCAGCAGCCTGAAACCCCCAGCCGACATTCGGGGGCTGCTAAAGTTCTTC.

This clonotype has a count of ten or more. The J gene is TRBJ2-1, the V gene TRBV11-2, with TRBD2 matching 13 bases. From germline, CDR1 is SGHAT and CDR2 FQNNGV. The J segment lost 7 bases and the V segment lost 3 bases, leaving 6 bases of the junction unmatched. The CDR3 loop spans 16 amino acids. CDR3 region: CASSFAGTSGINEQFF. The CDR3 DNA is TGTGCCAGCAGCTTTGCCGGGACTAGCGGGATAAATGAGCAGTTCTTC.

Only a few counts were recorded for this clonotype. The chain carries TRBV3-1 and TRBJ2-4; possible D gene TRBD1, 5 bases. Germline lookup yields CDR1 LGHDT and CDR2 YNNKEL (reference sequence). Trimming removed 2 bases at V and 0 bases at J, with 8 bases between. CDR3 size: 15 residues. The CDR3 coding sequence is TGTGCCAGCAGCCAATTAGACAGAGCCAAAAACATTCAGTACTTC. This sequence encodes CASSQLDRAKNIQYF.

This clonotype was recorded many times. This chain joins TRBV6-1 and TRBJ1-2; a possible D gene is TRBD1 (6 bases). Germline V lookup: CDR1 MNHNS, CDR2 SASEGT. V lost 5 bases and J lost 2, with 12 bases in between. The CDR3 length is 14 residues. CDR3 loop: CASSQTGWNYGYTF. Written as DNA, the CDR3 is TGTGCCAGCAGTCAAACAGGGTGGAACTATGGCTACACCTTC.

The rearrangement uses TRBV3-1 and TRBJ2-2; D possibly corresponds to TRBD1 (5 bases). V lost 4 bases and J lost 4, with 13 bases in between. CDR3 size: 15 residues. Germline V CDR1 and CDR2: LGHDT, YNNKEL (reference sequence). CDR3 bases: TGTGCCAGCAGCCGGACACCGCCGGGCACCGGGGAGCTGTTTTTT. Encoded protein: CASSRTPPGTGELFF.

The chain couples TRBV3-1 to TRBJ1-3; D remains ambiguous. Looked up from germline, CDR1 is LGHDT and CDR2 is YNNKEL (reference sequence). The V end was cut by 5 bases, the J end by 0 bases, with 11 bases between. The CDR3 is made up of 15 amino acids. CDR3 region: CASSFPSRSGNTIYF. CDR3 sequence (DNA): TGTGCCAGCAGCTTTCCGTCTCGCTCTGGAAACACCATATATTTT.

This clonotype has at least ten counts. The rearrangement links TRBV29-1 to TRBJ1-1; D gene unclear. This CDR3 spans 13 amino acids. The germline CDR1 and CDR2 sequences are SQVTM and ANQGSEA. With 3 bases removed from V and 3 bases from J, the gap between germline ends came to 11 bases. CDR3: CSVDPGRHTEAFF. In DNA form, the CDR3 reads TGCAGCGTTGATCCGGGGAGGCACACTGAAGCTTTCTTT.

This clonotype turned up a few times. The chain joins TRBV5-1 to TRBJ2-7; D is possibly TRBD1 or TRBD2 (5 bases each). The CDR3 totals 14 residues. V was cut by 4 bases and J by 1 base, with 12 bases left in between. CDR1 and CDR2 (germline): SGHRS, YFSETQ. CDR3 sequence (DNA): TGCGCCAGCAGCCGAGGGGACGGGTCCTACGAGCAGTACTTC. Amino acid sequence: CASSRGDGSYEQYF.

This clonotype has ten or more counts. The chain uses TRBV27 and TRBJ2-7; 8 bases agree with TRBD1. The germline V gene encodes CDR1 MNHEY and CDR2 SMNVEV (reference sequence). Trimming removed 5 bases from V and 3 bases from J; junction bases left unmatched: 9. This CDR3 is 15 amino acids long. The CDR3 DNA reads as TGTGCCAGCAGTAGAGGGCAGGGGGCAGTCTACGAGCAGTACTTC. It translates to CASSRGQGAVYEQYF.

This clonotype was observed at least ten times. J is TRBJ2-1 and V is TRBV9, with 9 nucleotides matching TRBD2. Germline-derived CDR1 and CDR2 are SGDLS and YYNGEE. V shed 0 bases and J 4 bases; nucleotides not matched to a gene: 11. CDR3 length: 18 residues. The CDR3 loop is CASSVEEVGGGEYNEQFF. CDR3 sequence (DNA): TGTGCCAGCAGCGTAGAAGAAGTTGGCGGGGGGGAATACAATGAGCAGTTCTTC.

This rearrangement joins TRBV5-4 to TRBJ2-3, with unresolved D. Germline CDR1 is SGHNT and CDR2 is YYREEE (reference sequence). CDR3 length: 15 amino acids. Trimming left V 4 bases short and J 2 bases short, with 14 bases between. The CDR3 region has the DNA TGTGCCAGCAGCGCCGCTTCCTCCCCCACAGATACGCAGTATTTT. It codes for CASSAASSPTDTQYF.

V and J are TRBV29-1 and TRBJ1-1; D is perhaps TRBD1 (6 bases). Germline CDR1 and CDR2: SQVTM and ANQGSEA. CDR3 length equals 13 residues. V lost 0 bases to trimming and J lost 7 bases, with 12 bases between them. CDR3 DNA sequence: TGCAGCGTTGAAGAACGGGACACCAATGAAGCTTTCTTT. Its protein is CSVEERDTNEAFF.

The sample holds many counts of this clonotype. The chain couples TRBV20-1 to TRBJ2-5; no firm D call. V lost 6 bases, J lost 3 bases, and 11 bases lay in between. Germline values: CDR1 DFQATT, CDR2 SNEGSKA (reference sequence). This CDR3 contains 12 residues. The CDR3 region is CSAPRREETQYF. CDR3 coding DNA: TGCAGTGCGCCTCGCCGGGAAGAGACCCAGTACTTC.

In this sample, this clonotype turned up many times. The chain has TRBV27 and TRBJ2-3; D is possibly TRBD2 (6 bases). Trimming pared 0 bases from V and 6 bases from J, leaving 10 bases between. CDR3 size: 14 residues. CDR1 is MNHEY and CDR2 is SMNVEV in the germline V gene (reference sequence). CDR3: CASSLSSLADTQYF. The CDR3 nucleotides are TGTGCCAGCAGTTTATCGTCGCTAGCGGATACGCAGTATTTT.

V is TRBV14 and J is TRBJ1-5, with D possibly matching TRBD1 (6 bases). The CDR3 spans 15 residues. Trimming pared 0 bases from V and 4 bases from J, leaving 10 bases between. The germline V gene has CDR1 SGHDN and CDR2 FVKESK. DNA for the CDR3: TGTGCCAGCAGCCAAGAACAGGGTTGGAATCAGCCCCAGCATTTT. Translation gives CASSQEQGWNQPQHF.

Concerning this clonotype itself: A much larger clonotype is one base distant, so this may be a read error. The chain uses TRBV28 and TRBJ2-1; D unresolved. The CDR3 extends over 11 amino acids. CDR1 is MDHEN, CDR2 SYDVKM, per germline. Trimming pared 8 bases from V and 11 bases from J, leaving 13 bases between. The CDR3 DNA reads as TGTGCCAGCTGGGCGGCTAGGAAGCAGTTCTTC. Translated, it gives CASWAARKQFF. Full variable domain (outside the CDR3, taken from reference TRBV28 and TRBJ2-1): DVKVTQSSRYLVKRTGEKVFLECVQDMDHENMFWYRQDPGLGLRLIYFSYDVKMKEKGDIPEGYSVSREKKERFSLILESASTNQTSMYLCASWAARKQFFGPGTRLTVL.

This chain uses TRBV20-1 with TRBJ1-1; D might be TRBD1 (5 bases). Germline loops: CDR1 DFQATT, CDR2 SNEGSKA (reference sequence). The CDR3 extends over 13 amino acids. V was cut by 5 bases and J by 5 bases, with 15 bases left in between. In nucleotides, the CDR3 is TGCAGTGCTTCCGTGGGGGGGGTAACTGAAGCTTTCTTT. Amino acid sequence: CSASVGGVTEAFF.

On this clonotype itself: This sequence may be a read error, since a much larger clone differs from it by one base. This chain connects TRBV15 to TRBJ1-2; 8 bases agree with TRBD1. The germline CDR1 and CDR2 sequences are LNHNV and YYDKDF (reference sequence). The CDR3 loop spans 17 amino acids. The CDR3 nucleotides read TGTGTCACCAGCAGATCACGGGGGACAGGACGTAACTATGGCTACACCTTC. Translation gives CVTSRSRGTGRNYGYTF.

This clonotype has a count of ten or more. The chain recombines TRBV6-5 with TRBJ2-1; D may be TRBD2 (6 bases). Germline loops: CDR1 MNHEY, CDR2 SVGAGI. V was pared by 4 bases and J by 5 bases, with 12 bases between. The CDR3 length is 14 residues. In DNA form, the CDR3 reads TGTGCCAGCAGTTCTGCGGGACTTGACAATGAGCAGTTCTTC. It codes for CASSSAGLDNEQFF.

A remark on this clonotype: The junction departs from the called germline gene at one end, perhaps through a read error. This CDR3 is CASWDRQSTATQYF. In DNA form, the CDR3 reads TGTGCCAGCTGGGACAGACAAAGCACAGCTACGCAGTATTTT. V is TRBV11-3 and J is TRBJ2-3; 7 bases map to TRBD1. The CDR3 runs 14 residues. The V gene's germline CDR1 is SGHNT and CDR2 YENEEA.

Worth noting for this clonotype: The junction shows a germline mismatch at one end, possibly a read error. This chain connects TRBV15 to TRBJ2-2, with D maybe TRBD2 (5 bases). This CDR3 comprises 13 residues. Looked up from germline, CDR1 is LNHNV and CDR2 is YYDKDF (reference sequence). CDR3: CATSRDRIGEPFF. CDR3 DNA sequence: TGTGCCACCAGCAGAGACAGGATCGGGGAGCCGTTTTTT.